Sequencing of this T cell receptor beta chain was carried out in a study of T cells expressing NK-cell markers. Reprocessing the 5' RACE reads, TCRdb reports a single entry for every CDR3 protein and omits DNA. This sample's clone table lists 500,000 to 700,000 distinct CDR3 sequences. The length of the CDR3 is 12 residues. The V gene's germline CDR1 is MNHEY and CDR2 SVGEGT. Sequencing input: blood T cells: a sorted CD56 or NKG2C T cell subset, CD4+ or CD8+ T cells, or bulk PBMC T cells (not recorded which). This receptor was taken from a man aged 18 to 29 in good health. The chain carries TRBV6-2 or TRBV6-3 and TRBJ1-1. The CDR3 is CASRFRQLEAFF.